Here is one T cell receptor beta chain with its context. This clonotype was counted ten times or more. The specificity of this receptor is unknown. Base-call qualities are not available, and no considerably larger clone is one nucleotide away. The sample originates from a study of regulatory T cells in long-lasting Graves disease (dated by TCRdb to the early 2020s). Study-level background: Newly diagnosed Graves' disease patients had taken antithyroid drugs for less than 3 months. The study was conducted in China and was registered as a clinical trial. A total of about 33 samples underwent TCR sequencing, from around 13 patients with persistent Graves' disease and roughly 20 patients with newly diagnosed Graves' disease. Persistent Graves' disease patients were compared with newly diagnosed Graves' disease patients by peripheral blood TCR sequencing and RNA sequencing. The paper's findings and limits, for the study overall: Preferential use of TRBV28, TRBJ1-2 and TRBJ2-5 was observed in persistent disease, whereas TRBV20-1 and TRBJ2-1 were favored in newly diagnosed disease. Only peripheral blood was studied, because thyroid tissue, the primary lesion, was inaccessible. The authors acknowledged the small sample size as a limitation that may reduce accuracy. Only the TCR beta chain was sequenced and analyzed. Persistent patients shared more public clonotypes among themselves (around 2,500) than newly diagnosed patients did (over 950). Lower TCR Shannon entropy and fewer highly expanded clones were observed in persistent Graves' disease patients than in newly diagnosed patients, which suggested clonal expansion.

The sample's time point label, decoded: newly diagnosed GD, antithyroid drugs for less than 3 months. For both TCR sequencing and RNA sequencing, RNA was extracted from PBMCs using TRIzol. The diagnosis of Graves' disease followed American Thyroid Association guidelines. Patients were recruited from an endocrinology department in Xi'an, China. From each patient, about 9.7 milliliters of peripheral blood was collected into an EDTA anticoagulant tube. Ficoll Paque Plus density gradient separation was used to isolate PBMCs, and no further T cell sorting was done. An Agilent 2100 Bioanalyzer and agarose gel were used to check RNA quality, and a NanoDrop 2000 was used to measure RNA concentration. Library prep was done by multiplex PCR. The sequencer was an Illumina HiSeq 4000. To build TCR beta libraries, CDR3 regions were amplified by Arm-PCR using iRepertoire HTBI primers. PCR products were gel purified before sequencing. As for the original processing: Gene usage analysis of CDR3 amino acid clonotypes used the roughly 60 TRBV and 14 TRBJ segments found across samples. COPE and FqMerger were used to merge filtered high-quality paired reads into contigs. BLAST was used to align contigs to the IMGT TRBV, TRBD and TRBJ reference genes, and CDR3 was defined following IMGT. Any clonotype with a frequency above 0.1% was counted as a highly expanded clone. Shannon entropy served as the measure of repertoire diversity, while the Gini coefficient captured V-J evenness. A clonotype was considered public if more than one individual shared it. The public reads were run again by TCRdb, first through fastp at Q25 and then through MiXCR, and only productive beta chains were kept. Every entry covers one CDR3 protein and lists the most common genes and DNA from its rows. Here the V and J calls rest on TCRdb's processing, not on the authors' analysis. The sample table shows approximately 560,000 distinct CDR3 sequences, and about 16% are seen once. Around 13% of the sample lies in the top ten.

For this chain, trimming is 4 bases at the V end and 5 bases at the J end, and the number of junction bases without a gene match is 25. The CDR3 holds 23 amino acids from the cysteine to the phenylalanine. Of the read, only the CDR3 DNA is kept; its 69 bases are in frame from base 1. Via the germline V gene, CDR1 is MDHEN and CDR2 SYDVKM. These same data were also listed under a study on T cells in Graves' hyperthyroidism and ophthalmopathy. Looking at the second paper: Stable Graves' hyperthyroidism was defined as no progression to ophthalmopathy during 18 months of follow-up. Hyperthyroidism patients were aged 18 to 65 years and newly diagnosed, with disease duration of less than 2 months. Exclusion was applied to patients with uncontrolled infections, other autoimmune diseases, pregnancy or lactation. Diagnoses were established on the basis of clinical symptoms, serum thyroxine and TRAb, thyroid ultrasound, and orbital computed tomography. The TCR CDR3 was subjected to a first round of RT-PCR using the HTBI primer set and the Qiagen OneStep RT-PCR kit. Most expanded thyroid clonotypes (frequency above 0.001) were also detected in blood, suggesting blood repertoires may reflect thyroid immune responses. A 13 V-J signature model separated ophthalmopathy from stable hyperthyroidism, with 87.88% sensitivity and about 81% specificity in cross-validation and 80%/75% in testing. In validation, the model predicted progression to ophthalmopathy a median of about 6 months before onset, with 65% to 71% sensitivity and nearly 75% specificity. To identify TCR V-J signatures that set the groups apart, the researchers used a discovery cohort of 100 patients, made up of 43 with Graves' ophthalmopathy and 57 with stable Graves' hyperthyroidism. An independent validation cohort of 18 to 20 hyperthyroidism patients and about 15 patients who later progressed to ophthalmopathy tested prospective prediction of ophthalmopathy. The roughly 94 discovery patients were randomly split 7:3 into training and test sets. In addition, the study compared T-cell repertoires in thyroid tissue and in blood from several Graves' hyperthyroidism patients. After blood sampling, hyperthyroidism patients were treated with methimazole at a starting dose of 30 mg daily, and ophthalmopathy patients were treated with high-dose intravenous methylprednisolone. Libraries were constructed in a second round of multiplex PCR, after which size selection and purification were performed. The libraries were sequenced on an Illumina HiSeq2000 using paired-end 100 bp reads. Raw data were processed with SOAPnuke, discarding reads with adapters, uncalled bases, mean Phred below 15, or no exact constant-primer or identifier match. COPE v1.2.5 was used to merge the high-quality paired reads, and each unique nucleotide sequence was defined as a clonotype. MiTCR v1.1 was used to align clonotypes to the IMGT TRBV, TRBD and TRBJ reference segments. The analysis was restricted to V-J combinations with a frequency above 0.0001, which together covered about 99% of the repertoires. The TCS score was defined as the ratio of F50 (clonal expansion) to E x V (chaos), calculated using BLOSUM62-based TCRdist between CDR3 peptides within each V-J. Welch's t-statistics and random forest reduced approximately 520 V-J features to 10 to 15, which were used in a naive Bayes classifier (R e1071). No statistical method was used to fix the sample size in advance, and group allocation was not hidden from the investigators. The paper reports TCR Vbeta CDR3 sequencing of more than 120 peripheral blood samples: some 41 ophthalmopathy, 75 to 80 hyperthyroidism and around 17 progressor patients.

The source is a man younger than 30 with Graves disease. Donor details come from another sample of the same person, matched by shared clones. Source: peripheral blood mononuclear cells (PBMCs), taken at new diagnosis, from a patient treated with antithyroid drugs. Rearrangement joined TRBV28 to TRBJ2-1, with 14 junctional bases fitting TRBD2. The sequence in DNA is TGTGCCAGCAGTTATCCGGGACAGGGGGCCCCTCTGGGACTAGCGGGAGTTAACAATGAGCAGTTCTTC. It specifies CASSYPGQGAPLGLAGVNNEQFF. The CDR3 plus the reference TRBV28 and TRBJ2-1 genes for the other parts give the full variable domain: DVKVTQSSRYLVKRTGEKVFLECVQDMDHENMFWYRQDPGLGLRLIYFSYDVKMKEKGDIPEGYSVSREKKERFSLILESASTNQTSMYLCASSYPGQGAPLGLAGVNNEQFFGPGTRLTVL.